This T cell receptor (beta chain) derives from a study of early T cells in non-severe SARS-CoV-2 infection. A single record per CDR3 protein comes from TCRdb applying MiXCR to the 5' RACE reads. Of about 26,000 distinct CDR3 sequences in the sample, 5.1% were seen once. This CDR3 has 13 amino acids. V was pared by 4 bases and J by 8 bases, with 13 bases between. In germline, CDR1 is KGHSH, CDR2 LQKENI. This clonotype was counted between two and nine times. The sample comprised whole blood. This sequence joins TRBV18 and TRBJ2-3; possibly TRBD2 for D (6 bases). The receptor's source is an adult who was a healthcare worker with PCR-confirmed SARS-CoV-2 infection or an uninfected control (not recorded which). CDR3: CASSRLEDGTQYF. For the CDR3, the DNA is TGTGCCAGCTCACGACTAGAGGATGGTACGCAGTATTTT.